One sample yielded the 7 T cell receptor beta chains listed below, sequenced in a study of cytomegalovirus exposure and HLA in healthy donors. A multiplex PCR was run with 60 Vbeta primers and 13 Jbeta primers. This table comes from immunoSEQ multiplex PCR, and its TCRdb copy is limited to in-frame clones, with some not included. Among approximately 130,000 clones, around 79% were seen once, and the ten largest hold roughly 1.5%. The sequenced sample was PBMCs. The receptors come from a woman aged 18 to 35 in good health and CMV-seronegative.

V and J are TRBV4-1 and TRBJ1-2; maybe TRBD1 (5 bases). The V end was cut by 3 bases, the J end by 6 bases, with 17 bases between. This CDR3 is built from 15 residues. Germline CDR1 MGHRA, CDR2 YSYEKL. As DNA, the CDR3 is TGCGCCAGCAGCCAGGTGCCAGCGGGGCGGCATGGCTACACCTTC. Protein sequence: CASSQVPAGRHGYTF.

This clone was detected once. V is TRBV16 and J is TRBJ2-7; weak D call: TRBD2 (5 bases). The length of the CDR3 is 15 residues. From germline, CDR1 is KGHSY and CDR2 FQNENV. V was cut by 5 bases and J by 2 bases, with 16 bases left in between. Here the CDR3 DNA reads TGTGCCAGCAGCGGAGTTAATGAGGGCACCTACGAGCAGTACTTC. Residues: CASSGVNEGTYEQYF.

The chain uses TRBV6-1 and TRBJ1-1, with 7 bases lining up with TRBD1. In germline, CDR1 is MNHNS, CDR2 SASEGT. The CDR3 contains 13 residues. V lost 6 bases and J lost 1; bases outside the gene matches: 2. The CDR3 region is CASRGQPNTEAFF. The DNA for the CDR3 is TGTGCCAGCAGGGGACAGCCGAACACTGAAGCTTTCTTT.

The chain joins TRBV6-4 to TRBJ2-3; D not resolved. V gave up 0 bases and J gave up 2 bases, with 9 bases separating them. The length of the CDR3 is 15 residues. The germline gives CDR1 MRHNA, CDR2 SNTAGT. CDR3 nucleotides: TGTGCCAGCAGTGACTCAAGCGTCTACACAGATACGCAGTATTTT. The encoded protein is CASSDSSVYTDTQYF.

The rearrangement uses TRBV27 and TRBJ2-3, with 7 bases lining up with TRBD2. V was pared by 4 bases and J by 3 bases, with 10 bases of the junction left unmatched. Germline lookup yields CDR1 MNHEY and CDR2 SMNVEV (reference sequence). There are 16 residues in the CDR3. CDR3 sequence (DNA): TGTGCCAGCAGTTCTACCGCAGGGACTACTACAGATACGCAGTATTTT. Translation: CASSSTAGTTTDTQYF.

The J gene is TRBJ1-2, the V gene TRBV11-2, with 7 bases identical to TRBD1. The J segment lost 4 bases and the V segment lost 7 bases, leaving 6 bases of the junction unmatched. Germline V gene data show CDR1 as SGHAT and CDR2 as FQNNGV. The length of the CDR3 is 13 residues. CDR3 in amino acids: CASTSTGTYGYTF. The CDR3 DNA reads as TGTGCCAGCACCTCGACAGGGACCTATGGCTACACCTTC.

The chain has TRBV2 and TRBJ1-2; the D is unclear. Germline lookup yields CDR1 SNHLY and CDR2 FYNNEI. Trimming took 5 bases from V and 2 from J, leaving 9 bases between them. This CDR3 is 13 amino acids long. CDR3 amino acids: CASSPATNYGYTF. The CDR3 coding sequence is TGTGCCAGCAGTCCCGCTACCAACTATGGCTACACCTTC.